What follows are 20 T cell receptor beta chains derived from one specimen sequenced in a study of Ad26.COV2.S vaccination and SARS-CoV-2 variants (dated by TCRdb to the early 2020s). Libraries were constructed by the immunoSEQ multiplex PCR assay. Entries here come from immuneACCESS through TCRdb and include only in-frame sequences with V and J called. Some clones fail to appear in such tables; in the studies checked, an unresolved V gene covers under half of the shortfall, and the cause of the remainder is unknown. Across this sample there are some 320,000 clones, with about 86% seen only once. Clones ranked in the top ten supply around 2% of the sample. Reading the label with the study, this specimen's treatment or condition is: around 19 received Ad26.COV2.S at low or high dose, single or two shots; five or six received placebo; per-sample allocation not given. Repertoires of vaccine and placebo recipients were sequenced from samples collected on day 63 after the first injection.

This material consisted of peripheral blood, taken in a trial of Ad26.COV2.S vaccine versus placebo. Receptor source: a person aged 18-60 years who received the Ad26.COV2.S COVID-19 vaccine or a placebo.

The CDR3 sequence: CASSLAGTGLYGYTF. The CDR3 DNA reads TGTGCCAGCAGCTTAGCCGGGACAGGGCTCTATGGCTACACCTTC. The J gene is TRBJ1-2, the V gene TRBV11-2; 9 bases fit TRBD1. The V segment lost 1 base and the J segment 4 bases; nucleotides outside the gene matches: 4. The germline gives CDR1 SGHAT, CDR2 FQNNGV. This CDR3 spans 15 amino acids.

The chain employs TRBV7-2 and TRBJ2-5; the D is unclear. V shed 3 bases and J shed 5 bases, with 4 bases lying between them. The CDR3 has 11 residues. Germline-derived CDR1 and CDR2 are SGHTA and FQGNSA. In DNA, the CDR3 is TGTGCCAGCAGCTTTCGGGAGACCCAGTACTTC. Amino acid sequence: CASSFRETQYF.

The chain recombines TRBV19 with TRBJ2-2; D not resolved. Trimming left V 3 bases short and J 3 bases short, with 17 bases between. Germline V lookup: CDR1 LNHDA, CDR2 SQIVND (reference sequence). The CDR3 has 17 residues. For the CDR3, the DNA is TGTGCCAGTAGTATCGGGTGGCAGGATAGGGACACCGGGGAGCTGTTTTTT. The encoded protein is CASSIGWQDRDTGELFF.

The CDR3 protein is CASSHIDRDRANEQFF. The CDR3 nucleotides read TGTGCCAGCAGCCACATAGACCGGGACAGGGCTAATGAGCAGTTCTTC. The gene calls are TRBV5-4 and TRBJ2-1; 9 nucleotides agree with TRBD1. Losses at the gene ends were 4 bases for V and 7 bases for J; bases not matched to a gene: 12. Germline V gene lookup returns CDR1 SGHNT and CDR2 YYREEE (reference sequence). The CDR3 is 16 amino acids.

The chain employs TRBV5-1 and TRBJ2-7; the match to TRBD1 covers 8 bases. The ends lost 4 bases at V and 2 bases at J; junction bases unmatched: 5. Germline V gives CDR1 SGHRS, CDR2 YFSETQ. The CDR3 totals 14 residues. CDR3 amino acids: CASSGAGGTYEQYF. As DNA, the CDR3 is TGCGCCAGCAGCGGGGCAGGGGGCACCTACGAGCAGTACTTC. Using reference TRBV5-1 and TRBJ2-7 for the parts outside the CDR3, the full variable domain is KAGVTQTPRYLIKTRGQQVTLSCSPISGHRSVSWYQQTPGQGLQFLFEYFSETQRNKGNFPGRFSGRQFSNSRSEMNVSTLELGDSALYLCASSGAGGTYEQYFGPGTRLTVT.

This chain joins TRBV6-2 or TRBV6-3 and TRBJ2-7; TRBD1 might be the D (5 bases). Germline assignment: CDR1 MNHEY and CDR2 SVGEGT. The CDR3 sequence is 16 residues long. The ends were cut back, 5 bases at V and 2 bases at J, with 19 bases in the middle. CDR3: CASSAPGRTTTYEQYF. The CDR3 DNA reads as TGTGCCAGCAGTGCCCCAGGGCGGACGACCACCTACGAGCAGTACTTC.

The gene calls are TRBV19 and TRBJ2-3; a weak D match, TRBD2 (5 bases). Germline V gene lookup returns CDR1 LNHDA and CDR2 SQIVND (reference sequence). The V gene lost 6 bases and the J gene lost 0 bases, with 13 bases spanning the gap. CDR3 length: 15 amino acids. The CDR3 region is CASRARVPSTDTQYF. CDR3 DNA: TGTGCCAGTAGGGCGAGGGTCCCCAGCACAGATACGCAGTATTTT. Drawing the rest from reference TRBV19 and TRBJ2-3, the complete variable domain is DGGITQSPKYLFRKEGQNVTLSCEQNLNHDAMYWYRQDPGQGLRLIYYSQIVNDFQKGDIAEGYSVSREKKESFPLTVTSAQKNPTAFYLCASRARVPSTDTQYFGPGTRLTVL.

The rearrangement joins TRBV6-2 or TRBV6-3 to TRBJ1-1; no clear D gene. The germline gives CDR1 MNHEY, CDR2 SVGEGT. The length of the CDR3 is 13 residues. With 4 bases removed from V and 2 bases from J, the gap between germline ends came to 8 bases. The CDR3, as DNA: TGTGCCAGCAGTTTGATAGAAAACACTGAAGCTTTCTTT. Translating gives CASSLIENTEAFF.

The chain combines TRBV2 with TRBJ2-1; D is unresolved. Germline V gives CDR1 SNHLY, CDR2 FYNNEI. The V gene lost 7 bases and the J gene lost 5 bases, with 6 bases spanning the gap. The CDR3 spans 11 residues. The CDR3 DNA follows: TGTGCCAGCAAACTGAACAATGAGCAGTTCTTC. Amino acids: CASKLNNEQFF.

This sequence joins TRBV5-1 and TRBJ1-2; D might be TRBD1 (5 bases). V was trimmed by 4 bases and J by 8 bases, leaving 21 bases between them. Looked up from germline, CDR1 is SGHRS and CDR2 is YFSETQ. The CDR3 has 15 amino acids. The CDR3 region has the DNA TGCGCCAGCAGCCCTTACCCCGATGGGGGTTACGGCTACACCTTC. It translates to CASSPYPDGGYGYTF.

Concerning this clone: The junction departs from the called germline gene at one end, perhaps through a read error. The V and J genes are TRBV7-2 and TRBJ1-5; weak D call: TRBD1 (6 bases). This CDR3 has 16 residues. From germline, CDR1 is SGHTA and CDR2 FQGNSA. CDR3 sequence (DNA): TGTGCCACCAGCGCAGGGGTTCTCGGGAGCAATCAGCCCCAGCATTTT. This translates into CATSAGVLGSNQPQHF.

This clone came up once. V usage is TRBV5-1 and J usage is TRBJ2-7, with 10 bases identical to TRBD2. This CDR3 has 15 residues. CDR1 SGHRS and CDR2 YFSETQ come from the germline V gene. V was clipped by 7 bases and J by 3 bases; unmatched bases: 10. The CDR3 DNA is TGCGCCAGCTCATCGATTAGCGGGGGGAGCTACGAGCAGTACTTC. Translation: CASSSISGGSYEQYF.

V and J are TRBV5-6 and TRBJ2-7; TRBD2 is a possible D gene (6 bases). The V gene's germline CDR1 is SGHDT and CDR2 YYEEEE. The CDR3 runs to 18 residues. With 3 bases removed from V and 5 bases from J, the gap between germline ends came to 27 bases. DNA of the CDR3: TGTGCCAGCAGCTCTCCCGGGGACCCCGGGACTGCCGTGGACGAGCAGTACTTC. Protein: CASSSPGDPGTAVDEQYF.

The chain links TRBV6-5 to TRBJ1-5; no reliable D call. Between the trimmed V and J ends, which lost 6 bases and 2 bases, there was a span of 11 bases. This CDR3 contains 14 residues. Germline V gene sequence: CDR1 MNHEY, CDR2 SVGAGI. CDR3 in amino acids: CASRPYGGNQPQHF. CDR3 DNA sequence: TGTGCCAGCAGACCGTACGGGGGCAATCAGCCCCAGCATTTT.

This clone was observed a single time. This chain connects TRBV30 to TRBJ2-5, with D possibly TRBD1 on 6 matching bases. This CDR3 has 13 residues. Trimming removed 2 bases from V and 2 bases from J, with 9 bases in between. From germline, CDR1 is GTSNPN and CDR2 SVGIG (reference sequence). The CDR3 loop reads CAWSLGQQETQYF. CDR3 coding DNA: TGTGCCTGGAGTTTAGGACAGCAAGAGACCCAGTACTTC.

Of note for this clone: Other nucleotide sequences in the sample specify the same CDR3. This chain joins TRBV6-2 or TRBV6-3 and TRBJ1-1; D not resolved. Trimming took 1 base from V and 2 from J, leaving 5 bases between them. Germline CDR1 MNHEY, CDR2 SVGEGT. CDR3 length: 13 residues. CDR3 in DNA: TGTGCCAGCAGTTACTTGAGAAACACTGAAGCTTTCTTT. Its protein is CASSYLRNTEAFF.

This rearrangement joins TRBV20-1 to TRBJ2-7; weak D call: TRBD2 (5 bases). The ends were cut back, 6 bases at V and 4 bases at J, with 10 bases in the middle. Germline CDR1 DFQATT, CDR2 SNEGSKA (reference sequence). The CDR3 is 11 amino acids. CDR3 DNA sequence: TGCAGTGCGAAACTAGGGTACGAGCAGTACTTC. It specifies CSAKLGYEQYF.

The V and J genes are TRBV12-3 or TRBV12-4 and TRBJ1-2, with D tentatively TRBD1 (5 bases). V lost 6 bases and J 5 bases, leaving 10 bases between the germline ends. The CDR3 extends over 12 amino acids. CDR3 in DNA: TGTGCCAGCAGCGATGGGACTTATGGCTACACCTTC. This codes for CASSDGTYGYTF.

The chain carries TRBV13 and TRBJ1-4; the D is unclear. From germline, CDR1 is PRHDT and CDR2 FYEKMQ (reference sequence). The CDR3 spans 12 residues. V was cut by 3 bases and J by 8 bases, with 7 bases left in between. CDR3 sequence (DNA): TGTGCCAGCAGCTTGATGGAGGAAAAACTGTTTTTT. This codes for CASSLMEEKLFF.

This clone was observed a few times. V and J are TRBV23-1 and TRBJ2-2, with D possibly matching TRBD2 (7 bases). TRBV23-1 is placed among ORFs of uncertain function. The CDR3 is 14 residues long. V was clipped by 7 bases and J by 3 bases, with 12 bases between them. The CDR3 here is CASNREGDTGELFF. CDR3 nucleotide sequence: TGCGCCAGCAACAGGGAGGGGGACACCGGGGAGCTGTTTTTT.